This is a list of T cell receptor beta chains from one sample in a study of blood T cell repertoires in COVID-19. Measured with immunoSEQ multiplex PCR; TCRdb has only the in-frame clones, and not every one. The data contain around 370,000 clones, 85% to 90% of them singletons. Sample: peripheral blood. The receptors originated from a woman aged 50 to 60 with COVID-19, enrolled during active disease. Each CDR3 is given with its conserved first and last residue. The order of the fields is D gene, J gene, clone size, V gene, CDR3 DNA, CDR3 protein. The D gene is left open where the match is weak. Rows may omit the clone size; those that give it use once, few, many or a size class.

- TRBJ1-6 - TRBV4-2 TGTGCCAGCAGCCAAGAGGGGCGAGGGGGATTGGTCGCCTATAATTCACCCCTCCACTTT CASSQEGRGGLVAYNSPLHF
TRBD1 TRBJ1-2 - TRBV5-1 TGCGCCAGCAGCTTGGCGGGGGACAGAAACTATGGCTACACCTTC CASSLAGDRNYGYTF
TRBD1 TRBJ1-4 - TRBV10-3 TGTGCCATCAGTGGGGACAGGGGGACTTTAAAACTGTTTTTT CAISGDRGTLKLFF
- TRBJ1-2 - TRBV5-1 TGCGCCAGCAGCTTACAAGTCGACTATGGCTACACCTTC CASSLQVDYGYTF
TRBD2 TRBJ2-1 - TRBV10-3 TGTGCCATCAGGAGGGGGGGACTAGCGGGAGGGAACAATGAGCAGTTCTTC CAIRRGGLAGGNNEQFF
- TRBJ2-1 - TRBV30 TGTGCCTGGACTAGACCCAAGGTTGAGCAGTTCTTC CAWTRPKVEQFF
TRBD1 TRBJ1-2 - TRBV2 TGTGCCAGCAGGTCGACAGGGGGCAACTATGGCTACACCTTC CASRSTGGNYGYTF
TRBD2 TRBJ2-5 - TRBV9 TGTGCCAGCAGCCTCGGGACTAGGTGGCAGACCCAGTACTTC CASSLGTRWQTQYF
- TRBJ2-7 - TRBV5-1 TGCGCCAGCAGCTTCGACTACTCCTACGAGCAGTACTTC CASSFDYSYEQYF
TRBD2 TRBJ2-1 once TRBV5-1 TGCGCCAGCAGCTTGTGGTCTAGCGGGGAAAACAATGAGCAGTTCTTC CASSLWSSGENNEQFF
- TRBJ2-5 - TRBV5-6 TGTGCCAGCAGCCCTACCAACAGGATCCAAGAGACCCAGTACTTC CASSPTNRIQETQYF
TRBD1 TRBJ1-1 - TRBV27 TGTGCCAGCAGTTTATGGGGGACAGGGAACACTGAAGCTTTCTTT CASSLWGTGNTEAFF
- TRBJ2-1 - TRBV19 TGTGCCAGTAGTATAAGCGGTCTTGCCTACAATGAGCAGTTCTTC CASSISGLAYNEQFF
TRBD1 TRBJ1-1 - TRBV11-2 TGTGCCAGCAGCCGACGGACAGGGGGCTACGGTGAAGCTTTCTTT CASSRRTGGYGEAFF
TRBD2 TRBJ2-2 - TRBV24-1 TGTGCCACCAGTGATGGGACTAGAGTGAACACCGGGGAGCTGTTTTTT CATSDGTRVNTGELFF
TRBD1 TRBJ1-5 - TRBV2 TGTGCCAGCAGTGAATCGCGACAGGGTAGTCAGCCCCAGCATTTT CASSESRQGSQPQHF
- TRBJ2-3 - TRBV28 TGTGCCAGCAGGCCCAAGGGGGGGGATACGCAGTATTTT CASRPKGGDTQYF
- TRBJ2-1 - TRBV11-3 TGTGCCAGCAGCTTAGATCTTATACAGGAGCAGTTCTTC CASSLDLIQEQFF
TRBD1 TRBJ1-1 - TRBV30 TGTGCCTGGAGAGGACAGGGGAGCTCTGAAGCTTTCTTT CAWRGQGSSEAFF
- TRBJ2-5 once TRBV5-4 TGTGCCAGCAGCGGGTGGGCGTCTGGAGAGACCCAGTACTTC CASSGWASGETQYF
- TRBJ2-3 - TRBV27 TGTGCCAGCAGTTTGGCCCATACGCAGTATTTT CASSLAHTQYF
TRBD1 TRBJ1-4 - TRBV7-9 TGTGCCAGCAGCTCAGGTTTTGAGGACAGGGGGCCAAAACTGTTTTTT CASSSGFEDRGPKLFF
TRBD1 TRBJ1-5 once TRBV6-5 TGTGCCAGCAGTCCAAGGGGACAGGGGAGTCAGCCCCAGCATTTT CASSPRGQGSQPQHF
- TRBJ2-7 - TRBV11-2 TGTGCCAGCAGCTGGAGGGCGGGACAGCCTTCCTACGAGCAGTACTTC CASSWRAGQPSYEQYF
- TRBJ1-4 few TRBV25-1 TGTGCCAGCAGTGAATACCGAAAACTGTTTTTT CASSEYRKLFF
- TRBJ2-1 - TRBV6-2/TRBV6-3 TGTGCCACCCGCCCCCCTAGCTCCTACAATGAGCAGTTCTTC CATRPPSSYNEQFF
- TRBJ2-3 - TRBV5-1 TGCGCCAGCAGCTTGGAGTACGGGGAGACAGATACGCAGTATTTT CASSLEYGETDTQYF
- TRBJ1-4 - TRBV12-3/TRBV12-4 TGTGCCAGCACCCTCCGACAGAATGAAAAACTGTTTTTT CASTLRQNEKLFF
- TRBJ1-4 - TRBV12-3/TRBV12-4 TGTGCCAGCTCCGATCAGGGATATGAAAAACTGTTTTTT CASSDQGYEKLFF
TRBD2 TRBJ2-3 - TRBV7-2 TGTGCCAGCAGCATAAGACTAGCGGGGTCCGCAGATACGCAGTATTTT CASSIRLAGSADTQYF
- TRBJ1-1 - TRBV29-1 TGCAGCCCTTCCCGGGGAAACACTGAAGCTTTCTTT CSPSRGNTEAFF
- TRBJ2-5 - TRBV30 TGTGCCTGGAGTGTAGAGGGCGGCGGGGAGACCCAGTACTTC CAWSVEGGGETQYF
- TRBJ2-7 once TRBV11-2 TGTGCCAGCAGCTTAGCGGGAGTTGTCAACGAGCAGTACTTC CASSLAGVVNEQYF
TRBD2 TRBJ2-5 - TRBV7-9 TGTGCCAGCAGCAGCACTAGCGGGAGCGGGACCCAGTACTTC CASSSTSGSGTQYF
- TRBJ1-5 - TRBV24-1 TGTGCGGTTCAGGGAAAGGGCAATCAGCCCCAGCATTTT CAVQGKGNQPQHF
- TRBJ2-1 - TRBV15 TGTGCCACCAGCAGGGTAATCTTCGGAGCCAACAATGAGCAGTTCTTC CATSRVIFGANNEQFF
TRBD1 TRBJ2-7 - TRBV4-3 TGCGCCAGCAGCCAAGATATACAGGGGAGCTCCTACGAGCAGTACTTC CASSQDIQGSSYEQYF
- TRBJ2-7 - TRBV29-1 TGCAGCGTTGATGGACCCCTGGGCAGGGGGGCGCAGTACTTC CSVDGPLGRGAQYF
- TRBJ1-5 - TRBV12-3/TRBV12-4 TGTGCCAGCAGTTTACACGAGATCCAGCCCCAGCATTTT CASSLHEIQPQHF
TRBD2 TRBJ2-1 once TRBV7-3 TGTGCCAGCAGCTCTAGCGGGGGCAATGAGCAGTTCTTC CASSSSGGNEQFF